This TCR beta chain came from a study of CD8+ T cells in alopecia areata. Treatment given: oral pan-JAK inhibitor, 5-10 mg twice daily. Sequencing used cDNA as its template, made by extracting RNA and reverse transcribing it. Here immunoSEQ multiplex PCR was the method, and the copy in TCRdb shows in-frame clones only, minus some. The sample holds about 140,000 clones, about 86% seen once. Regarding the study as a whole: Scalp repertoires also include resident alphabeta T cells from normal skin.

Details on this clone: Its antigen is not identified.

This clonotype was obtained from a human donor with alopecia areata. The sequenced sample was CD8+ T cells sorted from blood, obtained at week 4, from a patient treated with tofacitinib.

The CDR3 nucleotides read TGTGCCAGCAGTTTACCAGCTCGGGAGCAGTTCTTC. This sequence encodes CASSLPAREQFF. The chain carries TRBV27 and TRBJ2-1; D not resolved. V lost 2 bases, J lost 10 bases, and 9 bases lay in between. This CDR3 has 12 amino acids. The germline V gene has CDR1 MNHEY and CDR2 SMNVEV (reference sequence).